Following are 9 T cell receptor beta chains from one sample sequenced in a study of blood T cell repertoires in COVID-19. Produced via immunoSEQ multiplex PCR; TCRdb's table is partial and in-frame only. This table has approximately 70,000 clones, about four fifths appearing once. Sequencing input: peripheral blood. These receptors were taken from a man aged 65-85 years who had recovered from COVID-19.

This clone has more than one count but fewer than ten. The CDR3 coding sequence is TGTGCCAGCAGCCCTCGGACAGGGGCCCTCGTATACTATGGCTACACCTTC. The encoded protein is CASSPRTGALVYYGYTF. This sequence joins TRBV6-2 or TRBV6-3 and TRBJ1-2, with TRBD1 matching over 9 bases. This CDR3 has 17 amino acids. Unmatched junction bases numbered 14, after V lost 6 bases and J lost 3 bases. The V gene's germline CDR1 is MNHEY and CDR2 SVGEGT.

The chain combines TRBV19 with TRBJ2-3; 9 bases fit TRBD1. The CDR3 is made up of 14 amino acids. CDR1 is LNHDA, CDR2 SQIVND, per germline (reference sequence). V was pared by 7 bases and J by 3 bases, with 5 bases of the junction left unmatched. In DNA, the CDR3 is TGTGCCAGTACCCGAGGACAGGGGACAGATACGCAGTATTTT. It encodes CASTRGQGTDTQYF.

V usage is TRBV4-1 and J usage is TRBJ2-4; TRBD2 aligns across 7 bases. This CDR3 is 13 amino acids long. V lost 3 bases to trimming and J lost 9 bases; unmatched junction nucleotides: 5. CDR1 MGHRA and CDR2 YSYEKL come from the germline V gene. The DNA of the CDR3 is TGCGCCAGCAGCCACGCGCGGGGGAGCATTCAGTACTTC. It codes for CASSHARGSIQYF.

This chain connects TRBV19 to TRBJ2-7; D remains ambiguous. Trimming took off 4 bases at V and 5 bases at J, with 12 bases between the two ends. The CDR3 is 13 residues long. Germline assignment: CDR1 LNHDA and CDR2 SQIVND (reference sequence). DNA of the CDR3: TGTGCCAGTAGTACCCTTCTCGTAGACGAGCAGTACTTC. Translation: CASSTLLVDEQYF.

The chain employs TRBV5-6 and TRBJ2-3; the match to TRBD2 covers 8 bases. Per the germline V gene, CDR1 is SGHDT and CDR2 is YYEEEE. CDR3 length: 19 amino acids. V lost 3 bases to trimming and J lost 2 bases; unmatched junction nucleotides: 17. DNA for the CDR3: TGTGCCAGCAGCTCAAGACCCGGACAGATAGCGGGGATCACAGATACGCAGTATTTT. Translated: CASSSRPGQIAGITDTQYF. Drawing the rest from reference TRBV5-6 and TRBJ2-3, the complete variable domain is DAGVTQSPTHLIKTRGQQVTLRCSPKSGHDTVSWYQQALGQGPQFIFQYYEEEERQRGNFPDRFSGHQFPNYSSELNVNALLLGDSALYLCASSSRPGQIAGITDTQYFGPGTRLTVL.

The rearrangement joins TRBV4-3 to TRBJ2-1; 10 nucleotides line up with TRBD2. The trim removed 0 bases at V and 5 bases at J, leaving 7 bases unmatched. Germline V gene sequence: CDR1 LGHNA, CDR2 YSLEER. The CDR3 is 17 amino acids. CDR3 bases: TGCGCCAGCAGCCAAGATCAGCAAGCGGGGGGGCACAATGAGCAGTTCTTC. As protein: CASSQDQQAGGHNEQFF.

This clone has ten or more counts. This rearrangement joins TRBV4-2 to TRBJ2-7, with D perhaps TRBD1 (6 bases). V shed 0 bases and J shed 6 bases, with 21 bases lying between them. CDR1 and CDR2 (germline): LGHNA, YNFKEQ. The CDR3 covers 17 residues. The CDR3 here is CASSQDRERTDLGEQYF. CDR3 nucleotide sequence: TGTGCCAGCAGCCAAGACCGCGAGAGGACAGATCTAGGCGAGCAGTACTTC.

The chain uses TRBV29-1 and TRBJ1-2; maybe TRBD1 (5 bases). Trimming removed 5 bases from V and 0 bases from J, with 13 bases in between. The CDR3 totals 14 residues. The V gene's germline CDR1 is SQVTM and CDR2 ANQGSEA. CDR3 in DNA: TGCAGCGTTCTAAACAGGAGAGCTAACTATGGCTACACCTTC. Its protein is CSVLNRRANYGYTF.

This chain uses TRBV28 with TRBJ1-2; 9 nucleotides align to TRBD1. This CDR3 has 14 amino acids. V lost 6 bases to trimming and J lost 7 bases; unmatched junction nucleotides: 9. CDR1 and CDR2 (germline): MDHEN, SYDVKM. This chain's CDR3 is CASSDPGQGIGYTF. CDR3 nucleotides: TGTGCCAGCAGCGACCCGGGACAGGGTATTGGCTACACCTTC.